This T cell receptor (beta chain) was sequenced during a study of cytomegalovirus exposure and HLA in healthy donors. Background on the study: Earlier results showed almost 120 million unique TCR beta sequences derived from 150 million to 200 million T cells. Study conclusions and caveats: A reported reduction in N-insertions relative to the approximately 640-donor mean was seen in an Asian-associated ancestry cluster in a later analysis. Information on immune exposure was restricted to one variable (CMV serostatus).

On this clone: Its matching antigen is unknown.

Germline lookup yields CDR1 MGHDK and CDR2 SYGVNS. CDR3 length: 17 amino acids. The V gene end was trimmed by 1 base and the J gene end by 4 bases; junction bases not matched to a gene: 9. These donors counted as nominally healthy when sampled, but unrecorded immune exposures were likely. PCR was performed using 60 Vbeta and 13 Jbeta primers. Clones were read by immunoSEQ multiplex PCR, and TCRdb kept only the in-frame ones, dropping some. The sample yields about 120,000 clones, 79% seen once. This clonotype was sampled from a man between 18 and 35 years old in good health and CMV-seronegative. Sequencing was done on a sample of PBMCs. The chain has TRBV25-1 and TRBJ1-3; 8 bases agree with TRBD1. The CDR3 DNA is TGTGCCAGCAGTGAATCCGGGACAGGTGGGTCCGGAAACACCATATATTTT. Translated, it gives CASSESGTGGSGNTIYF.